These 18 T cell receptor beta chains came from one sample sequenced in a study of OX40 agonist ivuxolimab in advanced cancers. Produced via immunoSEQ multiplex PCR; TCRdb's table is partial and in-frame only. The data hold about 48,000 clones, with 65% to 85% observed a single time. The material sequenced was CD4+ or CD8+ T cells sorted from blood, taken in a trial of the OX40 agonist ivuxolimab. These receptors all come from an adult with an advanced solid tumor such as melanoma, head and neck, liver or kidney cancer.

The sample holds one count of this clone. This chain uses TRBV10-1 with TRBJ1-3; D is uncertain. Germline loops: CDR1 WNHNN, CDR2 SYGVQD (reference sequence). This CDR3 region has 16 residues. The V end was cut by 4 bases, the J end by 0 bases, with 13 bases between. This chain's CDR3 is CASSVLGLFSGNTIYF. CDR3 in DNA: TGCGCCAGCAGTGTTTTAGGGCTTTTCTCTGGAAACACCATATATTTT.

V is TRBV4-3 and J is TRBJ2-3; no reliable D call. The germline CDR1 and CDR2 sequences are LGHNA and YSLEER. V was shortened by 2 bases and J by 2 bases, with 11 bases between the two germline ends. The CDR3 loop spans 15 amino acids. The CDR3 nucleotides are TGCGCCAGCAGCCAAAGAGGACCGGTCACAGATACGCAGTATTTT. Its translation: CASSQRGPVTDTQYF.

This chain joins TRBV5-6 and TRBJ2-2; no clear D gene. The V and J ends lost 1 base and 4 bases respectively, with 5 bases between them. CDR3 size: 13 residues. Germline values: CDR1 SGHDT, CDR2 YYEEEE. CDR3 region: CASSLTLTGELFF. CDR3 sequence (DNA): TGTGCCAGCAGCTTGACTCTCACCGGGGAGCTGTTTTTT. Full variable domain (outside the CDR3, taken from reference TRBV5-6 and TRBJ2-2): DAGVTQSPTHLIKTRGQQVTLRCSPKSGHDTVSWYQQALGQGPQFIFQYYEEEERQRGNFPDRFSGHQFPNYSSELNVNALLLGDSALYLCASSLTLTGELFFGEGSRLTVL.

The V and J genes are TRBV19 and TRBJ1-6; D may be TRBD1 (5 bases). Germline V gene data show CDR1 as LNHDA and CDR2 as SQIVND (reference sequence). This CDR3 has 16 residues. Trimming left V 5 bases short and J 4 bases short, with 15 bases between. CDR3 nucleotides: TGTGCCAGTAGTCCAAGGGGACCGTCTTATAATTCACCCCTCCACTTT. Its translation: CASSPRGPSYNSPLHF.

The chain recombines TRBV7-9 with TRBJ2-6; TRBD2 might be the D (5 bases). Germline CDR1 reads SEHNR; CDR2 reads FQNEAQ (reference sequence). The CDR3 extends over 16 amino acids. V was clipped by 3 bases and J by 0 bases, with 9 bases between them. Here the CDR3 DNA reads TGTGCCAGCAGCTTTCTAGCCCGCTCTGGGGCCAACGTCCTGACTTTC. It encodes CASSFLARSGANVLTF.

The rearrangement uses TRBV7-2 and TRBJ2-5; TRBD2 matches 10 bases. The J segment lost 6 bases and the V segment lost 1 base, leaving 5 bases of the junction unmatched. The CDR3 extends over 15 amino acids. Looked up from germline, CDR1 is SGHTA and CDR2 is FQGNSA. The CDR3 region is CASSLGLAGVQTQYF. In DNA form, the CDR3 reads TGTGCCAGCAGCTTAGGGCTAGCGGGGGTTCAGACCCAGTACTTC.

The chain employs TRBV6-5 and TRBJ1-1; 11 bases are shared with TRBD1. The trim removed 2 bases at V and 0 bases at J, leaving 2 bases unmatched. The CDR3 runs 16 residues. CDR1 MNHEY and CDR2 SVGAGI come from the germline V gene. The CDR3 DNA reads TGTGCCAGCAGTTACAGGACAGGGGGCCTGAACACTGAAGCTTTCTTT. It translates to CASSYRTGGLNTEAFF.

The chain uses TRBV7-6 and TRBJ2-7, with TRBD1 as a possible D gene (6 bases). Per the germline V gene, CDR1 is SGHVS and CDR2 is FNYEAQ. This CDR3 has 12 residues. The germline V and J ends were trimmed by 4 bases and 6 bases, with 10 bases remaining between them. The CDR3 sequence is CASSSSGVEQYF. Here the CDR3 DNA reads TGTGCCAGCAGCTCCTCAGGGGTCGAGCAGTACTTC.

The chain has TRBV4-3 and TRBJ2-1, with D hard to call. Per the germline V gene, CDR1 is LGHNA and CDR2 is YSLEER. V lost 0 bases to trimming and J lost 3 bases, with 12 bases between them. CDR3 size: 16 residues. CDR3 DNA sequence: TGCGCCAGCAGCCAAGAGGCTCTGGCCCTCTACAATGAGCAGTTCTTC. This sequence encodes CASSQEALALYNEQFF.

V and J are TRBV6-5 and TRBJ2-5, with 7 bases identical to TRBD1. The CDR3 has 14 residues. The junction had 5 bases not matched to a gene; V was cut back by 5 bases and J by 2 bases. Per germline, CDR1 MNHEY and CDR2 SVGAGI. Written as DNA, the CDR3 is TGTGCCAGCAGTACCGGGACAGAGCAAGAGACCCAGTACTTC. This gives the protein CASSTGTEQETQYF.

The chain links TRBV7-2 to TRBJ1-4, with 7 bases fitting TRBD1. The length of the CDR3 is 15 residues. The V and J ends lost 5 bases and 5 bases, in that order; junction bases with no gene match: 8. Germline V CDR1 and CDR2: SGHTA, FQGNSA. CDR3 in DNA: TGTGCCAGCAGCCAAGGACAGGTACAAAATGAAAAACTGTTTTTT. Amino acid sequence: CASSQGQVQNEKLFF.

J is TRBJ2-1 and V is TRBV18, with 9 bases lining up with TRBD1. This CDR3 region has 14 residues. Trimming at V came to 3 bases and at J to 5 bases, leaving 2 bases not matched to a gene. Germline CDR1 is KGHSH and CDR2 is LQKENI. CDR3: CASSPGQGHNEQFF. In nucleotides, the CDR3 is TGTGCCAGCTCACCGGGACAGGGCCACAATGAGCAGTTCTTC.

DNA for the CDR3: TGTGCCAGCAGCTTCAGGGTCTATGGCTACACCTTC. Its protein is CASSFRVYGYTF. The chain recombines TRBV5-8 with TRBJ1-2; D possibly corresponds to TRBD1 (5 bases). This CDR3 is built from 12 residues. The V gene lost 2 bases and the J gene lost 4 bases, with 6 bases spanning the gap. The germline V gene has CDR1 SGHTS and CDR2 YDEGEE.

The chain has TRBV7-3 and TRBJ2-5; a weak D match, TRBD1 (5 bases). The CDR3 has 13 residues. The germline gives CDR1 SGHTA, CDR2 FQGTGA. V lost 5 bases and J lost 4, with 11 bases in between. The CDR3 bases are TGTGCCAGCAGCAGGGGTCAAAGAGAGACCCAGTACTTC. It yields the protein CASSRGQRETQYF.

This clone was picked up a small number of times. V gene TRBV7-9 combines with J gene TRBJ1-2; no clear D gene. The V end lost 1 base, the J end lost 7 bases, and 13 bases lay between the germline ends. CDR3 length equals 14 residues. The germline V gene has CDR1 SEHNR and CDR2 FQNEAQ (reference sequence). The CDR3 spells CASSLDFIYGGYTF. The CDR3 DNA is TGTGCCAGCAGCTTAGATTTTATCTATGGTGGCTACACCTTC.

This clone has more than one count but fewer than ten. This sequence joins TRBV5-6 and TRBJ1-2; D is undetermined. This CDR3 has 14 amino acids. Germline values: CDR1 SGHDT, CDR2 YYEEEE. V shed 2 bases and J shed 6 bases, with 14 bases lying between them. CDR3 loop: CASSFVGRQDGYTF. CDR3 nucleotides: TGTGCCAGCAGCTTCGTAGGGCGGCAGGATGGCTACACCTTC. Variable domain in full (rest from reference TRBV5-6 and TRBJ1-2): DAGVTQSPTHLIKTRGQQVTLRCSPKSGHDTVSWYQQALGQGPQFIFQYYEEEERQRGNFPDRFSGHQFPNYSSELNVNALLLGDSALYLCASSFVGRQDGYTFGSGTRLTVV.

The chain employs TRBV9 and TRBJ2-5; D is undetermined. Germline CDR1 SGDLS, CDR2 YYNGEE. V was shortened by 6 bases and J by 0 bases, with 12 bases between the two germline ends. The CDR3 is 14 residues long. This CDR3 reads CASNLGLDQETQYF. In nucleotides, the CDR3 is TGTGCCAGCAACCTAGGGCTGGACCAAGAGACCCAGTACTTC.

V gene TRBV7-6 combines with J gene TRBJ2-7; D remains ambiguous. Between the trimmed V and J ends, which lost 1 base and 2 bases, there was a span of 9 bases. This CDR3 comprises 14 residues. The germline gives CDR1 SGHVS, CDR2 FNYEAQ. The CDR3 DNA reads as TGTGCCAGCAGCTTAGGTAGACTGACCTACGAGCAGTACTTC. Protein sequence: CASSLGRLTYEQYF.